The entry below describes one T cell receptor (beta chain). The antigen it recognizes is unknown. No base quality values were provided; no much bigger clone lies one nucleotide off. This sample stems from a study of blood T cell repertoires in COVID-19 (dated by TCRdb to 2018 to 2021). Turning to the overall study: Samples from collaborators originated in the United States, Italy and Spain and spanned both the acute and convalescent phases of COVID-19. The material from the prospective study consisted of cDNA or gDNA derived from T cells, B-cell-depleted T cells, or PBMCs. The dataset comprised deeply sampled blood TCRbeta repertoires from subjects exposed to, actively infected with, or recovered from COVID-19. The repertoires were released in a freely available public database meant as a resource for research on the immune response to SARS-CoV-2. The samples were drawn from two sources: the first 160 participants of the ongoing ImmuneRACE study, and some 1,300 subjects contributed by 6 global collaborators. A de-identified subject ID, COVID-19 status, age in years and sex were almost always included in the sample metadata. Where available, HLA class I and class II types were taken from metadata supplied by the sample provider and were not determined by assay-based typing. The paper as a whole reports these results and caveats: Clinical and demographic metadata were provided uncurated, with the amount varying by source and participant.

The immunoSEQ Assay, a bias-controlled multiplex PCR, was used to amplify TCRbeta CDR3 regions from genomic DNA. In the authors' own workflow: Within the assay, amplification of reference gene primers was used to estimate how many nucleated cells each sample contained. Sequence reads were collapsed and filtered to measure the absolute abundance of every unique TCRbeta CDR3 rearrangement. Productive Simpson clonality was computed per sample as the square root of Simpson's diversity index over productive rearrangements. Held by TCRdb, this immuneACCESS table contains in-frame sequences only and omits some clones. Under half of the omission traces to an unresolved V gene where checked; the cause of the rest is unknown. The V and J calls and clone size come from that table; D and trimming were worked out from the DNA. For this sample the table gives about 130,000 clones, of which roughly 74% were detected only once. Roughly 5% of the sample is held by the ten biggest clonotypes.

The collaborating institutions used their own protocols to collect whole blood in K2EDTA tubes. For TCRbeta analysis, collaborators shipped samples in one of three forms: frozen whole blood, isolated PBMCs, or DNA extracted from either of those sample types. At the junction V is shortened by 4 bases and J by 6 bases; bases outside the gene matches: 7. CDR1 and CDR2 are drawn from the germline V gene: SGHNT, YENEEA. Measured from the cysteine to the phenylalanine, the CDR3 is 16 residues long. Only CDR3 DNA is held: 48 bases, read in frame from base 1. The rearrangement combines TRBV11-3 with TRBJ2-2, with 11 junctional bases fitting TRBD2. The sequence was collected from a man aged 55 to 70 with acute or convalescent COVID-19. Sequenced sample: peripheral blood. The CDR3 corresponds to CASSWRLAGKAGELFF. The bases are TGTGCCAGCAGCTGGAGACTAGCGGGAAAGGCCGGGGAGCTGTTTTTT.